A selection of T cell receptor beta chains follows, all from one sample in a study of cytomegalovirus exposure and HLA in healthy donors. Generated by immunoSEQ multiplex PCR, the TCRdb table keeps only in-frame clones and is missing some. In the table there are about 140,000 clones, 75% to 90% of which are singletons. The sequencing sample was made of PBMCs. The receptors were sampled from a female donor in good health and CMV-seronegative. The CDR3 runs from the conserved cysteine through the conserved F or W. The D gene is left open where the match is weak. Rows give clone size only sometimes, using once, few, many, or a class for an expanded clone.

V gene,D gene,J gene,clone size,CDR3 DNA,CDR3 protein
TRBV15,NA,TRBJ1-2,NA,TGTGCCACCAGCAGAGATAGGGAAGGGGCGAACTATGGCTACACCTTC,CATSRDREGANYGYTF
TRBV28,TRBD2,TRBJ2-2,NA,TGTGCCAGCAGTCCCGTGCGGAGTAGCGGGTTTACCGGGGAGCTGTTTTTT,CASSPVRSSGFTGELFF
TRBV2,TRBD1,TRBJ2-7,NA,TGTGCCAGCCAACAACAGGGGGCAGGCGAGCAGTACTTC,CASQQQGAGEQYF
TRBV11-2,NA,TRBJ2-1,NA,TGTGCCAGCAGCTTAGTAGCGGCCTCCTACAATGAGCAGTTCTTC,CASSLVAASYNEQFF
TRBV20-1,NA,TRBJ1-5,NA,TGCAGTGCGGCAGGGGATCAGCCCCAGCATTTT,CSAAGDQPQHF
TRBV13,TRBD1,TRBJ1-2,NA,TGTGCCAGCAGCTTCCAGGACAGGGCTGGCTACACCTTC,CASSFQDRAGYTF
TRBV1,NA,TRBJ2-3,NA,TGCACCAGCAGCCACACCTTACCCGGACCGGGGGGGACAGATACGCAGTATTTT,CTSSHTLPGPGGTDTQYF
TRBV11-1,NA,TRBJ1-1,NA,TGTGCCAGCAGCCCCCCCCCGGACACTGAAGCTTTCTTT,CASSPPPDTEAFF
TRBV4-1,TRBD1,TRBJ1-3,few,TGCGCCAGCAGCCCCACGACAGGGAGGACTGGAAACACCATATATTTT,CASSPTTGRTGNTIYF
TRBV9,TRBD2,TRBJ2-3,NA,TGTGCCAGCAGCTTTAGCGGGAGGGCAGATACGCAGTATTTT,CASSFSGRADTQYF
TRBV28,TRBD1,TRBJ1-1,NA,TGTGCCAGCAGTTGGCAAGGGGGCGTCACTGAAGCTTTCTTT,CASSWQGGVTEAFF
TRBV9,NA,TRBJ2-1,NA,TGTGCCAGCAGCATTGAGCGGGCCCGCTCCTACAATGAGCAGTTCTTC,CASSIERARSYNEQFF
TRBV27,NA,TRBJ1-2,once,TGTGCCAGCAGTTTGTCGGTAGCTAACTATGGCTACACCTTC,CASSLSVANYGYTF
TRBV7-9,TRBD2,TRBJ2-7,once,TGTGCCAGCAGATTACCGACTAGCGGAGACTACGAGCAGTACTTC,CASRLPTSGDYEQYF
TRBV9,TRBD1,TRBJ2-7,NA,TGTGCCAGCAGCACGACAGGGGGTCCCGGCTACGAGCAGTACTTC,CASSTTGGPGYEQYF
TRBV5-6,TRBD2,TRBJ2-3,few,TGTGCCAGCAAAGGCCTAGCGGACTCATCCAGCACAGATACGCAGTATTTT,CASKGLADSSSTDTQYF